Following are 29 T cell receptor beta chains from one sample sequenced in a study of beta chain features in type 1 diabetes. Expressed TCRB transcripts were sequenced because the entire RNA isolate underwent reverse transcription. Profiled with immunoSEQ multiplex PCR; TCRdb holds only in-frame clones, not every one. The profile covers 150,000 or so clones, with 6.5% to 10% appearing a single time and around 0.56% taken by the ten largest. The study's findings and limits: In all four CD4+ subsets, TCRB CDR3 length was significantly, moderately reduced in type 1 diabetes.

No antigens are known for them. Sequencing input: central memory CD4+ T cells from blood. These receptor sequences come from a woman aged 18-29 years with type 1 diabetes.

This clone was observed a few times. The chain recombines TRBV21-1 with TRBJ2-7; the D call TRBD1 from the table was never checked on the DNA. TRBV21-1 has pseudogene status. There are 13 residues in the CDR3. CDR3 sequence (DNA): TGTGCCAGCTCAGGCAGCTACGTTCTGGAGCAGTACTTC. Translation gives CASSGSYVLEQYF.

This clone showed up just once. V usage is TRBV18 and J usage is TRBJ2-5; the D gene is possibly TRBD1 (6 bases). The germline CDR1 and CDR2 sequences are KGHSH and LQKENI. Trimming took off 5 bases at V and 4 bases at J, with 14 bases between the two ends. CDR3 length equals 14 residues. CDR3 coding DNA: TGTGCCAGCTCAATTCAACAGGGATCAGAGACCCAGTACTTC. This gives the protein CASSIQQGSETQYF.

The table lists this clone with a few counts. The rearrangement uses TRBV7-2 and TRBJ2-5, with 11 bases aligning to TRBD2. CDR3 length: 15 residues. Germline V gene lookup returns CDR1 SGHTA and CDR2 FQGNSA. The trim removed 5 bases at V and 4 bases at J, leaving 6 bases unmatched. The CDR3 nucleotides read TGTGCCAGCAGCCCTGGGACTAGCGGAGGAGAGACCCAGTACTTC. This gives the protein CASSPGTSGGETQYF. Full variable domain (rest looked up from reference TRBV7-2 and TRBJ2-5): GAGVSQSPSNKVTEKGKDVELRCDPISGHTALYWYRQSLGQGLEFLIYFQGNSAPDKSGLPSDRFSAERTGGSVSTLTIQRTQQEDSAVYLCASSPGTSGGETQYFGPGTRLLVL.

In its sample, this clone was seen a few times. The chain links TRBV10-3 to TRBJ1-6, with 7 positions matching TRBD1. With 9 bases clipped from V and 7 bases from J, the junction kept 9 bases outside the gene matches. CDR1 ENHRY and CDR2 SYGVKD come from the germline V gene. The CDR3 consists of 14 residues. In nucleotides, the CDR3 is TGTGCCATATGCCGGGACAGTGACAATTCACCCCTCCACTTT. Protein: CAICRDSDNSPLHF.

This clone was detected a few times. The genes are TRBV2 and TRBJ2-6, with 8 bases fitting TRBD1. Per germline, CDR1 SNHLY and CDR2 FYNNEI. The CDR3 length is 16 residues. After removal of 11 bases from V and 2 bases from J, the junction contained 11 bases not matched to a gene. CDR3 residues: CAGAPQGAPGANVLTF. The CDR3 coding sequence is TGTGCCGGGGCCCCGCAGGGGGCTCCTGGGGCCAACGTCCTGACTTTC.

This clone was counted only a few times. The genes are TRBV4-1 and TRBJ1-4; TRBD1 matches 10 bases. CDR1 is MGHRA and CDR2 is YSYEKL in the germline V gene. The CDR3 has 16 amino acids. J was trimmed by 0 bases and V by 4 bases; bases with no gene match: 2. The CDR3 sequence is CASSLGQGTTNEKLFF. The CDR3 DNA follows: TGCGCCAGCAGCCTGGGACAGGGGACAACTAATGAAAAACTGTTTTTT.

This clone has more than one count but fewer than ten. The chain has TRBV11-3 and TRBJ2-5; D is perhaps TRBD1 (6 bases). The V end was cut by 2 bases, the J end by 4 bases, with 11 bases between. Germline V gene sequence: CDR1 SGHNT, CDR2 YENEEA. The CDR3 contains 14 residues. The DNA for the CDR3 is TGTGCCAGCAGCTTACAACAGGGTCCAGAGACCCAGTACTTC. It is translated as CASSLQQGPETQYF.

This clone was counted only a few times. The chain combines TRBV15 with TRBJ2-7; D is possibly TRBD1 (6 bases). Deletions cut 0 bases from V and 1 base from J, with 13 bases between. Germline CDR1 is LNHNV and CDR2 is YYDKDF (reference sequence). This CDR3 comprises 16 residues. CDR3 DNA sequence: TGTGCCACCAGCAGAGATCGGGCCCAGGGGTCCTACGAGCAGTACTTC. Translated: CATSRDRAQGSYEQYF.

This clone has more than one count but fewer than ten. The chain carries TRBV5-6 and TRBJ1-2; the match to TRBD1 covers 7 bases. V was pared by 4 bases and J by 3 bases, with 9 bases of the junction left unmatched. CDR3 size: 15 residues. CDR1 and CDR2 (germline): SGHDT, YYEEEE. Here the CDR3 reads CASSNTGTEDYGYTF. In nucleotides, the CDR3 is TGTGCCAGCAGCAACACAGGGACAGAAGACTATGGCTACACCTTC.

The chain is built from TRBV4-1 and TRBJ2-7; TRBD1 matches 7 bases. There are 14 residues in the CDR3. The V segment lost 1 base and the J segment 3 bases; nucleotides outside the gene matches: 3. Germline V gene lookup returns CDR1 MGHRA and CDR2 YSYEKL. CDR3 protein: CASSQVDRNYEQYF. In nucleotides, the CDR3 is TGCGCCAGCAGCCAAGTGGACAGGAACTACGAGCAGTACTTC.

The chain has TRBV4-1 and TRBJ2-7, with TRBD2 matching over 9 bases. CDR1 is MGHRA and CDR2 is YSYEKL in the germline V gene. The CDR3 sequence is 14 residues long. Trimming cost V 3 bases and J 9 bases; bases outside gene matches: 9. The CDR3 protein is CASSQGGTSSGQYF. In DNA, the CDR3 is TGCGCCAGCAGCCAGGGGGGGACTAGCAGCGGGCAGTACTTC.

At least ten counts were recorded for this clone. J is TRBJ2-1 and V is TRBV5-6, with TRBD2 matching over 9 bases. CDR1 SGHDT and CDR2 YYEEEE come from the germline V gene. This CDR3 spans 16 amino acids. Losses at the gene ends were 0 bases for V and 10 bases for J; bases not matched to a gene: 11. The chain's CDR3 is CASSLEGSGSSWEQFF. In DNA, the CDR3 is TGTGCCAGCAGCTTGGAGGGTAGCGGGAGTTCGTGGGAGCAGTTCTTC. The whole variable domain, filled in from reference TRBV5-6 and TRBJ2-1, reads DAGVTQSPTHLIKTRGQQVTLRCSPKSGHDTVSWYQQALGQGPQFIFQYYEEEERQRGNFPDRFSGHQFPNYSSELNVNALLLGDSALYLCASSLEGSGSSWEQFFGPGTRLTVL.

The genes are TRBV7-8 and TRBJ2-2; a possible D gene is TRBD1 (6 bases). This CDR3 has 14 residues. V lost 3 bases, J lost 8 bases, and 13 bases lay in between. Per the germline V gene, CDR1 is SGHVS and CDR2 is FQNEAQ. CDR3 nucleotides: TGTGCCAGCAGCTTCTTTACCGGGACAGGGGAGCTGTTTTTT. Translation: CASSFFTGTGELFF.

A few counts support this clone. This chain connects TRBV29-1 to TRBJ2-1; D perhaps matches TRBD1 (5 bases). Trimming took 7 bases from V and 7 from J, leaving 14 bases between them. The germline V gene encodes CDR1 SQVTM and CDR2 ANQGSEA. This CDR3 has 12 residues. CDR3 amino acids: CSAWAGPNEQFF. The CDR3 DNA is TGCAGCGCCTGGGCAGGGCCGAATGAGCAGTTCTTC.

The chain joins TRBV9 to TRBJ2-5, with TRBD2 identical over 8 bases. CDR1 SGDLS and CDR2 YYNGEE come from the germline V gene. CDR3 length: 15 residues. V dropped 3 bases and J dropped 4; count of bases not matched to a gene: 8. In DNA form, the CDR3 reads TGTGCCAGCAGCGCCTCGGGACTAGACTCAGAGACCCAGTACTTC. Amino acids: CASSASGLDSETQYF. The variable domain in full, completed from reference TRBV9 and TRBJ2-5, reads DSGVTQTPKHLITATGQRVTLRCSPRSGDLSVYWYQQSLDQGLQFLIQYYNGEERAKGNILERFSAQQFPDLHSELNLSSLELGDSALYFCASSASGLDSETQYFGPGTRLLVL.

This clone has more than one count but fewer than ten. J is TRBJ2-7 and V is TRBV6-5, with 8 bases lining up with TRBD2. The CDR3 covers 14 residues. Germline V gene data show CDR1 as MNHEY and CDR2 as SVGAGI. V lost 2 bases, J lost 4 bases, and 4 bases stayed unmatched. CDR3 region: CASSYTGGLYEQYF. The CDR3 DNA reads as TGTGCCAGCAGTTACACGGGGGGGTTGTACGAGCAGTACTTC.

This clone was seen more than once but under ten times. The chain joins TRBV19 to TRBJ2-3; the match to TRBD2 covers 9 bases. CDR1 and CDR2 from the germline V gene are LNHDA and SQIVND (reference sequence). V dropped 11 bases and J dropped 2; count of bases not matched to a gene: 5. This CDR3 has 13 amino acids. CDR3 amino acids: CAAGGSPTDTQYF. The CDR3 bases are TGTGCCGCGGGGGGGAGCCCCACAGATACGCAGTATTTT. The full variable domain, in which reference TRBV19 and TRBJ2-3 provide the parts outside the CDR3, is DGGITQSPKYLFRKEGQNVTLSCEQNLNHDAMYWYRQDPGQGLRLIYYSQIVNDFQKGDIAEGYSVSREKKESFPLTVTSAQKNPTAFYLCAAGGSPTDTQYFGPGTRLTVL.

This clone turned up a few times. The chain has TRBV5-1 and TRBJ2-1; perhaps TRBD2 as D (5 bases). CDR3 length equals 13 residues. The V gene lost 4 bases and the J gene lost 7 bases, with 12 bases spanning the gap. Germline V gives CDR1 SGHRS, CDR2 YFSETQ. CDR3 sequence: CASSVTSMNEQFF. The CDR3 DNA reads TGCGCCAGCAGCGTAACTAGTATGAATGAGCAGTTCTTC.

This clone was counted only a few times. The rearrangement joins TRBV6-5 to TRBJ1-5, with TRBD1 matching 11 bases. The V and J ends lost 5 bases and 7 bases, in that order; junction bases with no gene match: 7. The germline CDR1 and CDR2 sequences are MNHEY and SVGAGI. This CDR3 is 15 amino acids long. CDR3 in amino acids: CASSPGTGGTQPQHF. In nucleotides, the CDR3 is TGTGCCAGCAGTCCCGGGACAGGGGGGACACAGCCCCAGCATTTT.

V is TRBV5-6 and J is TRBJ2-4; D perhaps matches TRBD2 (5 bases). V shed 4 bases and J shed 8 bases, with 13 bases lying between them. The germline gives CDR1 SGHDT, CDR2 YYEEEE. This CDR3 contains 13 residues. The CDR3 is CASSLDSLDIQYF. The DNA of the CDR3 is TGTGCCAGCAGCCTGGACTCTCTAGACATTCAGTACTTC. Complete variable domain (other parts from reference TRBV5-6 and TRBJ2-4): DAGVTQSPTHLIKTRGQQVTLRCSPKSGHDTVSWYQQALGQGPQFIFQYYEEEERQRGNFPDRFSGHQFPNYSSELNVNALLLGDSALYLCASSLDSLDIQYFGAGTRLSVL.

This clone was detected only a few times. The J gene is TRBJ2-5, the V gene TRBV5-4; D perhaps matches TRBD2 (5 bases). This CDR3 region has 12 residues. Per the germline V gene, CDR1 is SGHNT and CDR2 is YYREEE (reference sequence). V was clipped by 7 bases and J by 2 bases, with 9 bases between them. For the CDR3, the DNA is TGTGCCAGCCACGGGGTACAAGAGACCCAGTACTTC. Amino acids: CASHGVQETQYF.

The V gene is TRBV18, the J gene TRBJ2-7, with D maybe TRBD2 (6 bases). CDR3 length: 15 residues. Looked up from germline, CDR1 is KGHSH and CDR2 is LQKENI. Trimming cost V 0 bases and J 3 bases, with 12 bases left between them. The CDR3 region has the DNA TGTGCCAGCTCACCACCCGGGGGTGCCGGCTACGAGCAGTACTTC. Translated, it gives CASSPPGGAGYEQYF. The variable domain in full, with the rest retrieved from reference TRBV18 and TRBJ2-7, is NAGVMQNPRHLVRRRGQEARLRCSPMKGHSHVYWYRQLPEEGLKFMVYLQKENIIDESGMPKERFSAEFPKEGPSILRIQQVVRGDSAAYFCASSPPGGAGYEQYFGPGTRLTVT.

The chain joins TRBV5-1 to TRBJ2-1; D is perhaps TRBD2 (5 bases). The germline V gene has CDR1 SGHRS and CDR2 YFSETQ. The CDR3 totals 17 residues. Trimming stripped 4 bases from V and 1 base from J, with 18 bases between. The CDR3 region is CASSPERGRGSYNEQFF. CDR3 in DNA: TGCGCCAGCAGCCCCGAGCGAGGGCGAGGGTCCTACAATGAGCAGTTCTTC.

This rearrangement joins TRBV28 to TRBJ1-4; 9 nucleotides align to TRBD1. V lost 6 bases and J lost 8; bases outside the gene matches: 7. The CDR3 covers 14 residues. The germline CDR1 and CDR2 sequences are MDHEN and SYDVKM. This CDR3 reads CASRTGQGWEKLFF. CDR3 sequence (DNA): TGTGCCAGCAGAACGGGACAGGGCTGGGAAAAACTGTTTTTT.

V and J are TRBV12-5 and TRBJ2-1; no reliable D call. CDR1 and CDR2 from the germline V gene are LGHNT and FRNRAP. The length of the CDR3 is 14 residues. V was clipped by 6 bases and J by 0 bases, with 9 bases between them. The CDR3 loop reads CASGPTSSYNEQFF. DNA for the CDR3: TGTGCTAGTGGCCCGACAAGCTCCTACAATGAGCAGTTCTTC.

The chain links TRBV9 to TRBJ2-1, with no clear D. Germline lookup yields CDR1 SGDLS and CDR2 YYNGEE. V was clipped by 0 bases and J by 2 bases, with 9 bases between them. The CDR3 has 15 residues. In DNA form, the CDR3 reads TGTGCCAGCAGCGTAGTGCCAGAAGCCTACAATGAGCAGTTCTTC. Its protein product is CASSVVPEAYNEQFF.

The chain uses TRBV19 and TRBJ1-5; tentatively, D is TRBD1 (5 bases). Trimming removed 6 bases at V and 8 bases at J, with 14 bases between. In germline, CDR1 is LNHDA, CDR2 SQIVND (reference sequence). The CDR3 is made up of 13 amino acids. CDR3 nucleotide sequence: TGTGCCAGTAGCCCCACCACGGGGGAGCCCCAGCATTTT. It codes for CASSPTTGEPQHF.

CDR3 sequence (DNA): TGTGCCAGCAGCTTAGGGCTAATAAGGGGCAATGAGCAGTTCTTC. Amino acid sequence: CASSLGLIRGNEQFF. This chain links TRBV7-9 with TRBJ2-1, with D perhaps matching TRBD1 (5 bases). The germline V gene has CDR1 SEHNR and CDR2 FQNEAQ (reference sequence). V was clipped by 1 base and J by 6 bases, with 13 bases between them. The CDR3 loop spans 15 amino acids.

This clone was recorded a few times. The rearrangement joins TRBV6-5 to TRBJ1-5; tentatively, D is TRBD1 (5 bases). The CDR3 extends over 14 amino acids. Trimming took 2 bases from V and 6 from J, leaving 11 bases between them. Germline V gene sequence: CDR1 MNHEY, CDR2 SVGAGI. The CDR3 spells CASSYRHQGQPQHF. The CDR3 nucleotides read TGTGCCAGCAGTTACAGACACCAGGGTCAGCCCCAGCATTTT.